This TCR beta chain was profiled in a study of cytomegalovirus exposure and HLA in healthy donors. The PCR ran on 60 Vbeta and 13 Jbeta primers. TCRdb's copy holds only in-frame clones and misses some; the assay was immunoSEQ multiplex PCR. The data show 130,000 or so clones, roughly four fifths seen once. CDR1 and CDR2 from the germline V gene are LNHDA and SQIVND (reference sequence). The trim removed 7 bases at V and 0 bases at J, leaving 16 bases unmatched. The CDR3 is made up of 19 amino acids. The receptor was isolated from a man in his forties in good health and CMV-seronegative. This chain uses TRBV19 with TRBJ1-5; 9 bases are a match to TRBD1. The sequenced sample was PBMCs. CDR3 residues: CASTLWGQGGGSSNQPQHF. As DNA, the CDR3 is TGTGCCAGTACATTGTGGGGACAGGGTGGAGGTAGTAGCAATCAGCCCCAGCATTTT.